This is a list of T cell receptor beta chains from one sample in a study of cytomegalovirus exposure and HLA in healthy donors. Measured with immunoSEQ multiplex PCR; TCRdb has only the in-frame clones, and not every one. The table has some 150,000 clones, less than 85% seen once. Sequencing input: PBMCs. These receptors came from a middle-aged man in good health and CMV-seropositive. Each CDR3 is given with its conserved first and last residue. Fields, in order: J gene, CDR3 length, D gene, V gene, clone size, CDR3 protein, CDR3 DNA. D genes are given only for firm matches. Clone size is shown for a subset of rows, as once, few, many or a class of expanded clone.

TRBJ1-2	15	TRBD1	TRBV5-4	NA	CASRPGTGVDYGYTF	TGTGCCAGCAGGCCCGGGACAGGGGTAGACTATGGCTACACCTTC
TRBJ1-2	14	NA	TRBV19	NA	CASRGPLSSYGYTF	TGTGCCAGTAGGGGCCCACTCTCGAGCTATGGCTACACCTTC
TRBJ2-5	18	TRBD2	TRBV7-6	NA	CASSLGLAGGPSGGTQYF	TGTGCCAGCAGCTTAGGGCTAGCGGGAGGCCCCTCAGGCGGGACCCAGTACTTC
TRBJ2-1	14	NA	TRBV30	NA	CAWSGVTGKQKQFF	TGTGCCTGGAGTGGTGTGACGGGAAAACAAAAGCAGTTCTTC
TRBJ2-7	15	TRBD2	TRBV30	NA	CAWSVELAGGYEQYF	TGTGCCTGGAGTGTCGAACTAGCGGGAGGCTACGAGCAGTACTTC
TRBJ2-1	15	TRBD2	TRBV7-8	few	CASSLTSGHYNEQFF	TGTGCCAGCAGCTTAACTAGCGGGCACTACAATGAGCAGTTCTTC
TRBJ1-5	16	TRBD1	TRBV5-8	NA	CASSFDRAAGNQPQHF	TGTGCCAGCAGCTTCGACAGGGCGGCGGGAAATCAGCCCCAGCATTTT
TRBJ2-1	15	NA	TRBV7-8	NA	CASSFFSASYNEQFF	TGTGCCAGCAGCTTTTTTAGCGCCTCCTACAATGAGCAGTTCTTC
TRBJ2-5	15	NA	TRBV9	NA	CASSVGDSRQGEQYF	TGTGCCAGCAGCGTAGGGGACTCCCGTCAAGGTGAGCAGTACTTC
TRBJ2-7	12	NA	TRBV27	NA	CASSNLFGEQYF	TGTGCCAGCAGCAACTTATTTGGCGAGCAGTACTTC
TRBJ1-3	15	TRBD1	TRBV2	NA	CASRGQAVSGNTIYF	TGTGCCAGCAGGGGACAGGCCGTCTCTGGAAACACCATATATTTT
TRBJ2-1	14	TRBD2	TRBV19	NA	CASRSSGRPNEQFF	TGTGCCAGCCGCTCTAGCGGGAGGCCCAATGAGCAGTTCTTC
TRBJ2-7	14	TRBD1	TRBV5-6	NA	CASSLRQGAYEQYF	TGTGCCAGCAGCTTGCGACAGGGGGCTTACGAGCAGTACTTC
TRBJ2-2	19	NA	TRBV4-1	NA	CASSQLGRLPNRVPGELFF	TGCGCCAGCAGCCAACTGGGACGACTACCAAACAGGGTCCCCGGGGAGCTGTTTTTT
TRBJ2-3	17	NA	TRBV9	once	CASSLGLIRFGTDTQYF	TGTGCCAGCAGCCTCGGACTAATCCGGTTCGGGACAGATACGCAGTATTTT
TRBJ2-7	15	TRBD2	TRBV15	few	CATSRSSGDVNEQYF	TGTGCCACCAGCAGATCGAGCGGGGACGTCAACGAGCAGTACTTC
TRBJ2-5	16	TRBD2	TRBV11-3	NA	CASSLRAGGGLETQYF	TGTGCCAGCAGCTTACGAGCTGGGGGAGGGTTGGAGACCCAGTACTTC
TRBJ1-2	16	TRBD1	TRBV7-9	few	CASSGLDREKNYGYTF	TGTGCCAGCAGCGGCTTGGACAGGGAAAAAAACTATGGCTACACCTTC
TRBJ2-7	16	TRBD1	TRBV6-6	NA	CASSYTRTGEGYEQYF	TGTGCCAGCAGTTACACCCGGACAGGGGAGGGCTACGAGCAGTACTTC
TRBJ2-1	16	NA	TRBV5-6	NA	CASSRPGAGAYNEQFF	TGTGCCAGCAGCCGTCCGGGTGCGGGGGCGTACAATGAGCAGTTCTTC
TRBJ2-1	13	NA	TRBV5-1	NA	CASSTTNYNEQFF	TGCGCCAGCAGCACGACAAACTACAATGAGCAGTTCTTC
TRBJ2-1	15	TRBD2	TRBV5-6	NA	CASRVGLDAPSEQFF	TGTGCCAGCAGAGTAGGACTAGACGCCCCAAGTGAGCAGTTCTTC
TRBJ1-3	15	NA	TRBV10-3	NA	CATSTSSMYGNTIYF	TGTGCCACCTCCACGTCCAGTATGTACGGAAACACCATATATTTT
TRBJ2-1	14	NA	TRBV7-6	once	CASSLATLNNEQFF	TGTGCCAGCAGCTTAGCGACTCTTAACAATGAGCAGTTCTTC
TRBJ2-2	13	NA	TRBV15	NA	CATSRAGAGELFF	TGTGCCACCAGCAGAGCAGGGGCCGGGGAGCTGTTTTTT
TRBJ1-2	20	NA	TRBV28	NA	CASSLSGRSRGPLTNYGYTF	TGTGCCAGCAGTTTATCCGGGCGGTCTAGGGGCCCGTTGACCAACTATGGCTACACCTTC
TRBJ2-7	14	NA	TRBV27	NA	CASSYLGVSYEQYF	TGTGCCAGCAGTTATCTAGGAGTATCCTACGAGCAGTACTTC
TRBJ1-5	15	NA	TRBV27	few	CASSIYTGFSQPQHF	TGTGCCAGCAGCATTTATACAGGATTCTCTCAGCCCCAGCATTTT
TRBJ2-3	13	NA	TRBV27	NA	CASRSTPTDTQYF	TGTGCCAGCAGAAGCACCCCCACAGATACGCAGTATTTT
TRBJ1-1	13	TRBD1	TRBV30	NA	CAWTDRGDTEAFF	TGTGCCTGGACCGACAGGGGGGACACTGAAGCTTTCTTT
TRBJ2-3	13	TRBD2	TRBV7-9	once	CATSGRVTDTQYF	TGTGCCACCAGCGGGAGGGTGACAGATACGCAGTATTTT
TRBJ2-2	14	NA	TRBV6-1	NA	CASSEKGETGELFF	TGTGCCAGCAGTGAAAAGGGAGAAACCGGGGAGCTGTTTTTT
TRBJ1-2	14	TRBD1	TRBV10-3	few	CAISQDRAQSGYTF	TGTGCCATCAGTCAGGACAGGGCTCAGAGTGGCTACACCTTC
TRBJ2-1	18	NA	TRBV5-1	once	CASSLALGGLSSYNEQFF	TGCGCCAGCAGCTTGGCCCTTGGCGGACTCAGCTCCTACAATGAGCAGTTCTTC
TRBJ1-4	15	NA	TRBV11-2	NA	CASSQHSATNEKLFF	TGTGCCAGCAGCCAACACAGTGCAACTAATGAAAAACTGTTTTTT
TRBJ2-5	14	NA	TRBV5-1	NA	CASSLGGPQETQYF	TGCGCCAGCAGCTTGGGAGGGCCACAAGAGACCCAGTACTTC
TRBJ1-1	13	TRBD1	TRBV5-1	once	CASGTGGGTEAFF	TGCGCCAGCGGCACAGGGGGCGGCACTGAAGCTTTCTTT
TRBJ2-1	14	TRBD1	TRBV4-1	NA	CASSQGTGSVGQFF	TGCGCCAGCAGCCAAGGGACAGGTTCGGTGGGGCAGTTCTTC
TRBJ1-5	17	NA	TRBV6-1	few	CASSEAGTGGSNQPQHF	TGTGCCAGCAGTGAAGCAGGGACTGGGGGGAGCAATCAGCCCCAGCATTTT
TRBJ1-2	16	TRBD1	TRBV30	NA	CAWSVGEADRGDGYTF	TGTGCCTGGAGTGTAGGGGAGGCGGACAGGGGCGATGGCTACACCTTC
TRBJ2-1	14	TRBD2	TRBV27	NA	CASSSGTSGNEQFF	TGTGCCAGCAGTTCCGGGACTAGCGGGAATGAGCAGTTCTTC
TRBJ2-2	16	NA	TRBV5-6	NA	CASSYFLERNTGELFF	TGTGCCAGCAGCTACTTCCTAGAGAGGAACACCGGGGAGCTGTTTTTT
TRBJ2-7	13	NA	TRBV10-3	NA	CATNWRESPEQYF	TGTGCCACCAACTGGAGGGAGTCTCCCGAGCAGTACTTC
TRBJ2-7	16	TRBD2	TRBV29-1	few	CSVVAGNYRKSYEQYF	TGCAGCGTGGTAGCGGGGAACTACCGAAAGTCCTACGAGCAGTACTTC
TRBJ1-2	14	TRBD1	TRBV5-1	once	CASSPGQGVYGYTF	TGCGCCAGCAGCCCGGGACAGGGTGTCTATGGCTACACCTTC
TRBJ2-7	16	TRBD2	TRBV5-1	NA	CASSLRLAVSSYEQYF	TGCGCCAGCAGCTTGAGGCTAGCGGTGAGCTCCTACGAGCAGTACTTC
TRBJ1-4	15	NA	TRBV28	NA	CASSQDIGTNEKLFF	TGTGCCAGCAGTCAGGACATTGGCACTAATGAAAAACTGTTTTTT
TRBJ2-7	15	TRBD1	TRBV5-4	NA	CASSRQGPYLDEQYF	TGTGCCAGCAGCCGACAGGGGCCGTATCTCGACGAGCAGTACTTC
TRBJ2-7	14	NA	TRBV5-1	NA	CASSLEFQGYEQYF	TGCGCCAGCAGCTTGGAGTTCCAGGGCTACGAGCAGTACTTC
TRBJ2-7	14	TRBD1	TRBV28	NA	CASRPAGGSYEQYF	TGTGCCAGCAGGCCTGCAGGGGGCTCCTACGAGCAGTACTTC
TRBJ2-7	13	NA	TRBV19	NA	CASSPGGRGEQYF	TGTGCCAGTAGTCCCGGGGGGCGAGGGGAGCAGTACTTC
TRBJ2-1	15	NA	TRBV4-1	NA	CASSQEGGSYNEQFF	TGCGCCAGCAGCCAAGAAGGGGGCTCCTACAATGAGCAGTTCTTC
TRBJ2-3	16	TRBD1	TRBV6-6	once	CAVRSRTGDITDTQYF	TGTGCCGTACGATCCCGGACAGGGGATATCACAGATACGCAGTATTTT
TRBJ2-1	15	TRBD2	TRBV5-1	NA	CASSLGPGRSNEQFF	TGCGCCAGCAGCTTGGGTCCCGGGAGGTCCAATGAGCAGTTCTTC
TRBJ1-5	15	TRBD1	TRBV19	NA	CASSFRQGDHQPQHF	TGTGCCAGTAGTTTCAGACAGGGGGATCATCAGCCCCAGCATTTT
TRBJ2-7	15	NA	TRBV27	NA	CASSLGLFSSYEQYF	TGTGCCAGCAGCCTGGGACTGTTTTCCTCCTACGAGCAGTACTTC
TRBJ1-2	15	NA	TRBV7-9	once	CASSGKEQGHYGYTF	TGTGCCAGCAGCGGCAAAGAACAGGGACACTATGGCTACACCTTC